This passage covers 11 T cell receptor beta chains from one sample sequenced in a study of T cell responses to AZD1222 COVID-19 vaccine. Assay: immunoSEQ multiplex PCR; the TCRdb copy retains only in-frame clones and omits some. The data show around 99,000 clones, about 89% seen once. Sequenced here: peripheral blood, sampled 28 days after the second AZD1222 dose. The receptors were gathered from an adult who received the AZD1222 COVID-19 vaccine.

V gene TRBV14 combines with J gene TRBJ1-1; D remains ambiguous. This CDR3 is built from 14 residues. Germline V lookup: CDR1 SGHDN, CDR2 FVKESK. Trimming removed 6 bases from V and 0 bases from J, with 11 bases in between. CDR3 in amino acids: CASSYTRMNTEAFF. The CDR3 DNA is TGTGCCAGCAGTTACACTAGAATGAACACTGAAGCTTTCTTT.

The J gene is TRBJ1-3, the V gene TRBV7-8; TRBD1 matches 7 bases. The germline CDR1 and CDR2 sequences are SGHVS and FQNEAQ. The CDR3 has 16 residues. Losses at the gene ends were 2 bases for V and 5 bases for J; bases not matched to a gene: 9. The CDR3 DNA sequence: TGTGCCAGCAGCTTATTTGGGACAGATAACCGAAACACCATATATTTT. It codes for CASSLFGTDNRNTIYF.

V and J are TRBV11-3 and TRBJ2-1, with 7 bases lining up with TRBD2. Looked up from germline, CDR1 is SGHNT and CDR2 is YENEEA. The CDR3 is made up of 15 amino acids. V trimming: 0 bases; J trimming: 2 bases; junction bases outside the gene matches: 1. The CDR3 loop is CASSLDRGAYNEQFF. CDR3 nucleotides: TGTGCCAGCAGCTTAGATCGGGGGGCCTACAATGAGCAGTTCTTC.

This chain uses TRBV12-3 or TRBV12-4 with TRBJ2-7; D tentatively reads TRBD1 or TRBD2 (6 bases each). This CDR3 has 11 residues. The V and J ends lost 3 bases and 10 bases respectively, with 10 bases between them. This CDR3 is CASSFGGHQYF. The DNA of the CDR3 is TGTGCCAGCAGTTTTGGGGGGCATCAGTACTTC.

The chain couples TRBV7-3 to TRBJ2-2, with D uncertain. V lost 6 bases, J lost 0 bases, and 8 bases lay in between. The CDR3 spans 14 residues. Germline V gives CDR1 SGHTA, CDR2 FQGTGA. DNA for the CDR3: TGTGCCAGCAGACCAACTACGAACACCGGGGAGCTGTTTTTT. It encodes CASRPTTNTGELFF. Full variable domain (remainder filled in from reference TRBV7-3 and TRBJ2-2): GAGVSQTPSNKVTEKGKYVELRCDPISGHTALYWYRQSLGQGPEFLIYFQGTGAADDSGLPNDRFFAVRPEGSVSTLKIQRTERGDSAVYLCASRPTTNTGELFFGEGSRLTVL.

The rearrangement links TRBV9 to TRBJ2-7; no clear D. V was pared by 0 bases and J by 2 bases, with 12 bases between. Germline V gene lookup returns CDR1 SGDLS and CDR2 YYNGEE. The CDR3 runs to 15 residues. CDR3 sequence (DNA): TGTGCCAGCAGCGTAGTAGGTGACGGACCCTACGAGCAGTACTTC. Its translation is CASSVVGDGPYEQYF.

The rearrangement links TRBV6-5 to TRBJ1-1; D is ambiguous. This CDR3 spans 12 amino acids. Trimming shortened V by 7 bases and J by 0 bases, and 6 bases separated the two germline ends. Germline lookup yields CDR1 MNHEY and CDR2 SVGAGI. CDR3 amino acids: CASIRVNTEAFF. As DNA, the CDR3 is TGTGCCAGCATAAGGGTGAACACTGAAGCTTTCTTT.

The chain joins TRBV10-2 to TRBJ1-1; D gene unclear. The germline V gene encodes CDR1 WSHSY and CDR2 SAAADI. CDR3 length: 12 residues. Between the trimmed V and J ends, which lost 3 bases and 3 bases, there was a span of 5 bases. DNA of the CDR3: TGCGCCAGCAGTGAACGGGACACTGAAGCTTTCTTT. It specifies CASSERDTEAFF.

J is TRBJ1-5 and V is TRBV5-8; 8 bases are a match to TRBD1. The CDR3 covers 15 residues. J was trimmed by 6 bases and V by 4 bases; bases with no gene match: 9. CDR1 and CDR2 from the germline V gene are SGHTS and YDEGEE. The CDR3 loop is CASSPRTGSVQPQHF. The CDR3 region has the DNA TGTGCCAGCAGCCCCCGGACAGGGAGCGTTCAGCCCCAGCATTTT. The complete variable domain, with remaining parts taken from reference TRBV5-8 and TRBJ1-5, reads EAGVTQSPTHLIKTRGQQATLRCSPISGHTSVYWYQQALGLGLQFLLWYDEGEERNRGNFPPRFSGRQFPNYSSELNVNALELEDSALYLCASSPRTGSVQPQHFGDGTRLSIL.

The rearrangement joins TRBV27 to TRBJ2-2; 7 bases are a match to TRBD1. This CDR3 comprises 12 residues. V lost 7 bases and J lost 5; bases outside the gene matches: 1. Germline V gene sequence: CDR1 MNHEY, CDR2 SMNVEV (reference sequence). CDR3 in amino acids: CASTRGTGELFF. CDR3 coding DNA: TGTGCCAGCACCAGGGGGACCGGGGAGCTGTTTTTT.

J is TRBJ2-1 and V is TRBV4-3; tentatively, D is TRBD1 (7 bases). Trimming cost V 4 bases and J 3 bases, with 19 bases left between them. Germline CDR1 and CDR2: LGHNA and YSLEER. The CDR3 spans 17 residues. The CDR3 DNA reads TGCGCCAGCAGCCTAGACCTACAGGGGAGGAGCTACAATGAGCAGTTCTTC. Translation: CASSLDLQGRSYNEQFF.